The clone carrying this T cell receptor (delta chain) appeared a few times. The likely explanation is a read error, given a far larger clone one base away. Distinct nucleotide sequences in the sample also encode this CDR3. The data derive from a study of gamma-delta T cells after stem cell transplantation. TCRdb called clones anew from the RT-PCR reads with CATT. The sample holds over 9,000 delta-chain clones, 1.3% seen once. Germline values: CDR1 GEAIGNYY, CDR2 EKD. CDR3 size: 15 residues. Specimen: gamma-delta T cells. The genes are TRDV2 and TRDJ1, with 10 bases that match TRDD3. The TCR sequence derives from a human donor. It is not recorded whose cells these are; they may come from a transplant donor. The CDR3 bases are TGTGCCTGTGACGTACTGGGGGATTACACCGACAAACTCATCTTT. Amino acids: CACDVLGDYTDKLIF.